This section outlines one T cell receptor beta chain sequence together with its context. The entry originates in a study of blood T cell repertoires in COVID-19. V shed 1 base, J shed 5 bases, and the junction held 0 bases outside the gene matches. Germline V gives CDR1 SGHVS, CDR2 FNYEAQ. The CDR3 has 14 amino acids. Only in-frame clones appear in the TCRdb table, and some are missing; sequencing was by immunoSEQ multiplex PCR. The sample holds 95,000 to 150,000 clones; around 63% are singletons and the top ten take about 2.2%. This rearrangement joins TRBV7-6 to TRBJ1-5, with 9 bases aligning to TRBD1. The sequence was obtained from a woman in her 70s with acute or convalescent COVID-19. The specimen sequenced was peripheral blood. CDR3 in DNA: TGTGCCAGCAGCTTAGGACAGGGGGATCAGCCCCAGCATTTT. It is translated as CASSLGQGDQPQHF.